This TCR beta chain was sequenced for a study of T cell responses to AZD1222 COVID-19 vaccine. Findings of the study overall: Repertoires were obtained solely post-peak T cell response. Spike-spanning, vaccine-associated CD4 TCRs were dominant at 160-218 and 743-854.

From germline, CDR1 is SNHLY and CDR2 FYNNEI. The V end lost 2 bases, the J end lost 2 bases, and 4 bases lay between the germline ends. The CDR3 spans 13 residues. Sequencing was performed with immunoSEQ multiplex PCR; in TCRdb, only in-frame clones are kept and a portion is missing. The sample carries about 180,000 clones, about 88% recorded once. A remark on this clone: Antigen unknown.

This clonotype was sampled from an adult who received the AZD1222 COVID-19 vaccine. J is TRBJ1-5 and V is TRBV2; no clear D gene. The starting material was peripheral blood, obtained 28 days after the second AZD1222 dose. The CDR3 DNA follows: TGTGCCAGCAGTGAATTGGGCAATCAGCCCCAGCATTTT. Protein: CASSELGNQPQHF. Variable domain in full (rest from reference TRBV2 and TRBJ1-5): EPEVTQTPSHQVTQMGQEVILRCVPISNHLYFYWYRQILGQKVEFLVSFYNNEISEKSEIFDDQFSVERPDGSNFTLKIRSTKLEDSAMYFCASSELGNQPQHFGDGTRLSIL.